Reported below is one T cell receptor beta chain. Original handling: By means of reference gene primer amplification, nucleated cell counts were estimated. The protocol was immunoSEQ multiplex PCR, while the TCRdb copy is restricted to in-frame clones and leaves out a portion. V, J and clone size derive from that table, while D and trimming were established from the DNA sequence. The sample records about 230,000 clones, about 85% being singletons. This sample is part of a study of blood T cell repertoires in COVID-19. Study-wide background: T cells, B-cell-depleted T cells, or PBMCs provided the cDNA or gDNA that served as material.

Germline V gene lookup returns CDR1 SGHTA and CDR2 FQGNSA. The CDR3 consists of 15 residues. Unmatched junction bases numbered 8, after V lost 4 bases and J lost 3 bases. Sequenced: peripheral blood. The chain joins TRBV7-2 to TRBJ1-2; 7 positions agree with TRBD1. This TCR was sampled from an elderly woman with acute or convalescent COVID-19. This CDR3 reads CASSSSDRFYYGYTF. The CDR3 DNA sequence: TGTGCCAGCAGCTCTTCGGACAGGTTCTACTATGGCTACACCTTC.